The next 5 T cell receptor beta chains were all read from a single sample in a study of T cell repertoires in cytomegalovirus infection. TCRdb fed the reads into MiXCR, producing one record per CDR3 protein. The table shows hundreds of thousands of distinct CDR3 sequences, with approximately 24% occurring only once. The specimen sequenced was CD8+ T cells from PBMCs. These receptors came from a human donor in good health (CMV status not recorded). Some clones in this sample may be carry-over from other donors' samples.

This chain links TRBV27 with TRBJ2-7, with D tentatively TRBD2 (5 bases). This CDR3 contains 14 residues. CDR1 and CDR2 (germline): MNHEY, SMNVEV (reference sequence). The V end was cut by 5 bases, the J end by 0 bases, with 11 bases between. CDR3 loop: CASSPLGNSYEQYV. The CDR3 nucleotides are TGTGCCAGCAGTCCCCTCGGGAACTCCTACGAGCAGTACGTC.

This clonotype was seen more than once but under ten times. This CDR3 is CASARPKETQYF. The CDR3 DNA reads TGTGCCTCGGCCAGGCCTAAGGAGACCCAGTACTTC. V gene TRBV15 combines with J gene TRBJ2-5, with D hard to call. The CDR3 is 12 residues long. Looked up from germline, CDR1 is LNHNV and CDR2 is YYDKDF (reference sequence). The V gene lost 11 bases and the J gene lost 5 bases, with 15 bases spanning the gap.

V usage is TRBV20-1 and J usage is TRBJ1-1, with TRBD1 identical over 9 bases. In germline, CDR1 is DFQATT, CDR2 SNEGSKA (reference sequence). The CDR3 covers 12 residues. The V gene end was trimmed by 6 bases and the J gene end by 7 bases; junction bases not matched to a gene: 6. The CDR3 nucleotides read TGCAGTGCCCCTGGGACAGGGAGTGAAGCTTTCTTT. Translation gives CSAPGTGSEAFF.

This clonotype turned up a few times. The chain is built from TRBV7-2 and TRBJ2-1; D call uncertain. Germline CDR1 reads SGHTA; CDR2 reads FQGNSA. The germline V and J ends were trimmed by 5 bases and 10 bases, with 12 bases remaining between them. The CDR3 covers 12 residues. The CDR3 region is CASSATFEEQFF. CDR3 bases: TGTGCCAGCAGCGCAACCTTTGAGGAGCAGTTCTTC. Full variable domain (outside the CDR3, taken from reference TRBV7-2 and TRBJ2-1): GAGVSQSPSNKVTEKGKDVELRCDPISGHTALYWYRQSLGQGLEFLIYFQGNSAPDKSGLPSDRFSAERTGGSVSTLTIQRTQQEDSAVYLCASSATFEEQFFGPGTRLTVL.

At least ten counts were recorded for this clonotype. The chain employs TRBV28 and TRBJ2-1; 13 positions agree with TRBD2. The CDR3 runs 14 residues. Germline V CDR1 and CDR2: MDHEN, SYDVKM. With 6 bases clipped from V and 12 bases from J, the junction kept 8 bases outside the gene matches. The CDR3 loop reads CASSTTSGGAGQFF. Here the CDR3 DNA reads TGTGCCAGCAGCACTACTAGCGGGGGGGCTGGGCAGTTCTTC.